This T cell receptor beta chain was retrieved from a study of beta chain features in type 1 diabetes. Study observations and caveats: Type 1 diabetes patients showed a moderate but significant shortening of TCRB CDR3s in all four CD4+ subsets. Type 1 diabetes patients had VDJ junctions that carried fewer insertions and more deletions. High-TCR-expressing cells could be over-represented by cDNA sequencing.

CDR1 and CDR2 from the germline V gene are SGHTA and FQGNSA. The V gene lost 4 bases and the J gene lost 4 bases, with 7 bases spanning the gap. The CDR3 totals 13 residues. As for this clone: Antigen unknown.

The sequenced template was cDNA made from the entire isolated RNA. Method: immunoSEQ multiplex PCR; TCRdb's copy keeps in-frame clones and lacks some. The sample carries about 160,000 clones, about 8.1% recorded once. CD45RO/CCR7/CD25/CD127/CD95/CD27 staining was used to isolate CD4+ naive, central memory, regulatory and stem cell-like memory cells by sorting. The genes are TRBV7-2 and TRBJ1-4; D gene ambiguous. This clonotype was obtained from a man in his late teens or twenties in good health. Sequenced: central memory CD4+ T cells from blood. The CDR3: CASSSQYNEKLFF. DNA for the CDR3: TGTGCCAGCAGCTCCCAGTATAATGAAAAACTGTTTTTT.